A selection of T cell receptor beta chains follows, all from one sample in a study of blood T cell repertoires in COVID-19. Sequenced by immunoSEQ multiplex PCR; TCRdb stores in-frame clones only, minus some. The sample holds about 220,000 clones, less than 85% seen once. Input material: peripheral blood. These receptor sequences come from a woman aged 65 to 85 with acute or convalescent COVID-19. Both conserved end residues are part of each CDR3. Each record gives: V gene, J gene, D gene, clone size, CDR3 length, CDR3 DNA, CDR3 protein. The D gene is left open where the match is weak. Part of the rows lack a size; the others show once, few, many or a class for expanded clones.

TRBV7-9	TRBJ2-7	-	-	17	TGTGCCAGCAGCTTCCCCTCCCAGGGGCAGGGGAGCCACGAGCAGTACTTC	CASSFPSQGQGSHEQYF
TRBV3-1/TRBV3-2	TRBJ2-2	TRBD2	-	18	TGTGCCAGCAGCCAAGCGGAGCGGGGGCTAGCGTGGACCGGGGAGCTGTTTTTT	CASSQAERGLAWTGELFF
TRBV29-1	TRBJ2-5	-	-	13	TGCAGCGTTGATGAACATCGACAAGAGACCCAGTACTTC	CSVDEHRQETQYF
TRBV30	TRBJ1-5	-	-	14	TGTGCCTGGAGTCGAGGGAATAGCAATCAGCCCCAGCATTTT	CAWSRGNSNQPQHF
TRBV5-8	TRBJ1-6	TRBD1	-	14	TGTGCCAGCAGCCATCGACAGGGGAATTCACCCCTCCACTTT	CASSHRQGNSPLHF
TRBV19	TRBJ2-4	TRBD1	-	16	TGTGCCAGTAACCCAGGACAGGTCATCGCCAAAAACATTCAGTACTTC	CASNPGQVIAKNIQYF
TRBV6-5	TRBJ1-1	-	-	12	TGTGCCAGCAGTTCTATGAACACTGAAGCTTTCTTT	CASSSMNTEAFF
TRBV18	TRBJ1-5	TRBD1	-	13	TGTGCCAGCTCCGGACAGGGAGATCAGCCCCAGCATTTT	CASSGQGDQPQHF
TRBV12-3/TRBV12-4	TRBJ2-5	-	-	13	TGTGCCAGCAGCTCGGGTGAAAGAGAGACCCAGTACTTC	CASSSGERETQYF
TRBV30	TRBJ2-5	TRBD1	-	15	TGTGCCTGGAGTGTACAAGGGACAGTCCAAGAGACCCAGTACTTC	CAWSVQGTVQETQYF
TRBV11-2	TRBJ2-3	TRBD2	-	15	TGTGCCAGCAGCTCCGGGACTAGCAGGTCAGATACGCAGTATTTT	CASSSGTSRSDTQYF
TRBV12-3/TRBV12-4	TRBJ1-2	TRBD1	few	12	TGTGCCAGCAGCCCCGGACAGGGCGGGGGCACCTTC	CASSPGQGGGTF
TRBV12-3/TRBV12-4	TRBJ1-1	TRBD1	-	13	TGTGCCAGCAGCTACGGACAGGGCACTGAAGCTTTCTTT	CASSYGQGTEAFF
TRBV28	TRBJ2-5	TRBD1	-	17	TGTGCCAGCAGCCCCCCGGGACAGGCAACTTTGTTGGAGACCCAGTACTTC	CASSPPGQATLLETQYF
TRBV21-1	TRBJ2-3	-	-	16	TGTGCCAGCAGCGGGCAGCGGGGGAGGGACACAGATACGCAGTATTTT	CASSGQRGRDTDTQYF
TRBV29-1	TRBJ2-1	TRBD2	few	16	TGCAGCGTCGCCGCCTTAGCGGGAGCGCTCTACAATGAGCAGTTCTTC	CSVAALAGALYNEQFF
TRBV30	TRBJ2-2	-	-	13	TGTGCCTGGAACCCACAGGGTATGGGGGAGCTGTTTTTT	CAWNPQGMGELFF
TRBV12-3/TRBV12-4	TRBJ2-5	-	-	12	TGTGCCAGCAGTTTACTAGCAGAGACCCAGTACTTC	CASSLLAETQYF
TRBV15	TRBJ2-2	-	many	18	TGTGCCACCAGCAGAGGAGTCGCTCAGGCGGGGTACACCGGGGAGCTGTTTTTT	CATSRGVAQAGYTGELFF
TRBV6-2/TRBV6-3	TRBJ1-1	TRBD1	few	14	TGTGCCAGCAGTTACAACCGGGGACAGGCTGAAGCTTTCTTT	CASSYNRGQAEAFF
TRBV6-5	TRBJ2-7	-	-	16	TGTGCCAGCAGTTACTCGCCTGTTGGGCGGGGAACCGAGCAGTACTTC	CASSYSPVGRGTEQYF
TRBV19	TRBJ2-3	TRBD2	-	16	TGTGCCAGTAGTACCGGAGGGACTAGCGGGGCAGATACGCAGTATTTT	CASSTGGTSGADTQYF
TRBV11-3	TRBJ2-7	-	once	13	TGTGCCAGCAGCTTTAGCAGGGTAGACGAGCAGTACTTC	CASSFSRVDEQYF
TRBV19	TRBJ2-5	-	-	17	TGTGCCAGTAGTATAGGGCTTGGAGACAGGAATCAAGAGACCCAGTACTTC	CASSIGLGDRNQETQYF
TRBV25-1	TRBJ2-3	-	-	17	TGTGCCAGCAGTGCGGCTCCAGGCCTCTTTAGCACAGATACGCAGTATTTT	CASSAAPGLFSTDTQYF
TRBV2	TRBJ1-6	TRBD1	few	15	TGTGCCAGCGTACCGGGACAGGGCTATAATTCACCCCTCCACTTT	CASVPGQGYNSPLHF
TRBV5-6	TRBJ2-5	TRBD2	-	15	TGTGCCAGCAGCCCACGGGGGGGGGCTTGGGAGACCCAGTACTTC	CASSPRGGAWETQYF
TRBV5-1	TRBJ2-7	TRBD1	-	14	TGCGCCAGCAGCTTCGGACAGGTCGAAGTCGAGCAGTACTTC	CASSFGQVEVEQYF
TRBV24-1	TRBJ2-3	TRBD1	many	17	TGTGCCACCAGTGATTTGCCGACAGGGGCGGGCACAGATACGCAGTATTTT	CATSDLPTGAGTDTQYF
TRBV15	TRBJ2-7	-	-	14	TGTGCCACCAGCTCCGTTGGAGGTGAGACCGAGCAGTACTTC	CATSSVGGETEQYF
TRBV7-6	TRBJ2-7	-	-	16	TGTGCCAGCAGCCCAGGGGGCGGGGGGGCTTTCTACGAGCAGTACTTC	CASSPGGGGAFYEQYF
TRBV27	TRBJ2-3	TRBD2	-	15	TGTGCCAGCAGTCCCGGACTAGCGGTAACAGATACGCAGTATTTT	CASSPGLAVTDTQYF
TRBV5-1	TRBJ2-1	-	-	15	TGCGCCAGCAGCAAAGCGACAGCGACCTACAATGAGCAGTTCTTC	CASSKATATYNEQFF
TRBV30	TRBJ2-2	TRBD1	-	13	TGTGCCCAGGGGGTCCACAACACCGGGGAGCTGTTTTTT	CAQGVHNTGELFF
TRBV12-3/TRBV12-4	TRBJ2-5	-	-	13	TGTGCCAGCAGTTTCTCGCGGGCGGAGACCCAGTACTTC	CASSFSRAETQYF